These 9 T cell receptor beta chains were all obtained from the same sample, sequenced in a study of blood T cell repertoires in COVID-19 (dated by TCRdb to 2019 to 2021). The library was prepared using the immunoSEQ multiplex PCR assay. TCRdb mirrors the immuneACCESS table, restricted to in-frame sequences. Some clones are absent from its copies; in checked studies, under half trace to an unresolved V gene, and the reason for the others is unknown. This sample comprises some 150,000 clones, 65% to 90% of them detected only once. In total, the top ten clones hold 7.2% of the sample. The sample consisted of peripheral blood. The receptors here all came from a woman in her forties or fifties in a cohort sampled during active or convalescent COVID-19.

The chain is built from TRBV4-2 and TRBJ1-6; perhaps TRBD1 as D (5 bases). The germline gives CDR1 LGHNA, CDR2 YNFKEQ. The ends were cut back, 0 bases at V and 10 bases at J, with 10 bases in the middle. There are 14 residues in the CDR3. CDR3 coding DNA: TGTGCCAGCAGCCAAGACAGGGTTTTGTCACCCCTCCACTTT. Encoded protein: CASSQDRVLSPLHF.

DNA of the CDR3: TGCGCCAGCAGCTCGAGGACACCTGCTACCTACGAGCAGTACTTC. As protein: CASSSRTPATYEQYF. V usage is TRBV5-1 and J usage is TRBJ2-7; D possibly corresponds to TRBD1 (5 bases). CDR1 and CDR2 from the germline V gene are SGHRS and YFSETQ. The CDR3 runs to 15 residues. Deletions cut 3 bases from V and 2 bases from J, with 15 bases between.

This clone was found a few times. The V and J genes are TRBV27 and TRBJ1-6, with 8 bases lining up with TRBD1. V trimming: 5 bases; J trimming: 9 bases; junction bases outside the gene matches: 6. The CDR3 runs 14 residues. Germline V gene data show CDR1 as MNHEY and CDR2 as SMNVEV (reference sequence). CDR3 sequence (DNA): TGTGCCAGCAGTGGACAGGGATTAGGTTCACCCCTCCACTTT. Protein sequence: CASSGQGLGSPLHF.

The chain couples TRBV2 to TRBJ2-5; D perhaps matches TRBD2 (5 bases). V lost 6 bases, J lost 2 bases, and 16 bases lay in between. CDR3 length: 15 amino acids. Germline V CDR1 and CDR2: SNHLY, FYNNEI. The CDR3 region has the DNA TGTGCCAGCAGATTGGAGCTACGAGGGCAAGAGACCCAGTACTTC. This sequence encodes CASRLELRGQETQYF.

The chain carries TRBV6-5 and TRBJ2-5, with 7 bases identical to TRBD1. The CDR3 totals 13 residues. Germline CDR1 MNHEY, CDR2 SVGAGI. V shed 5 bases and J 7 bases; nucleotides not matched to a gene: 7. Written as DNA, the CDR3 is TGTGCCAGCAGTCCACAGGGGTTTGTGACCCAGTACTTC. It is translated as CASSPQGFVTQYF.

This clone was recorded once. The chain is built from TRBV7-9 and TRBJ1-6, with unresolved D. Germline CDR1 SEHNR, CDR2 FQNEAQ (reference sequence). The CDR3 has 15 amino acids. Trimming stripped 1 base from V and 5 bases from J, with 9 bases between. The CDR3 sequence: CASSLVTGNNSPLHF. The CDR3 bases are TGTGCCAGCAGCTTAGTGACGGGAAATAATTCACCCCTCCACTTT.

The chain is built from TRBV5-1 and TRBJ2-1; D perhaps matches TRBD2 (6 bases). The CDR3 is made up of 14 amino acids. The germline CDR1 and CDR2 sequences are SGHRS and YFSETQ. V shed 7 bases and J shed 0 bases, with 11 bases lying between them. CDR3 amino acids: CASGIADSYNEQFF. CDR3 coding DNA: TGCGCCAGCGGTATAGCGGACTCCTACAATGAGCAGTTCTTC.

The rearrangement joins TRBV7-9 to TRBJ1-1, with D perhaps TRBD1 (5 bases). The CDR3 sequence is 13 residues long. Per germline, CDR1 SEHNR and CDR2 FQNEAQ (reference sequence). Trimming cost V 6 bases and J 3 bases, with 11 bases left between them. CDR3 region: CASRIGADTEAFF. The CDR3 coding sequence is TGTGCCAGCAGAATAGGGGCGGACACTGAAGCTTTCTTT.

This chain uses TRBV15 with TRBJ1-2; 7 bases align to TRBD1. CDR1 and CDR2 from the germline V gene are LNHNV and YYDKDF (reference sequence). This CDR3 spans 15 amino acids. V lost 0 bases to trimming and J lost 5 bases; unmatched junction nucleotides: 6. Here the CDR3 reads CATSRDRDRIYGYTF. CDR3 bases: TGTGCCACCAGCAGAGATAGGGACAGAATATATGGCTACACCTTC.